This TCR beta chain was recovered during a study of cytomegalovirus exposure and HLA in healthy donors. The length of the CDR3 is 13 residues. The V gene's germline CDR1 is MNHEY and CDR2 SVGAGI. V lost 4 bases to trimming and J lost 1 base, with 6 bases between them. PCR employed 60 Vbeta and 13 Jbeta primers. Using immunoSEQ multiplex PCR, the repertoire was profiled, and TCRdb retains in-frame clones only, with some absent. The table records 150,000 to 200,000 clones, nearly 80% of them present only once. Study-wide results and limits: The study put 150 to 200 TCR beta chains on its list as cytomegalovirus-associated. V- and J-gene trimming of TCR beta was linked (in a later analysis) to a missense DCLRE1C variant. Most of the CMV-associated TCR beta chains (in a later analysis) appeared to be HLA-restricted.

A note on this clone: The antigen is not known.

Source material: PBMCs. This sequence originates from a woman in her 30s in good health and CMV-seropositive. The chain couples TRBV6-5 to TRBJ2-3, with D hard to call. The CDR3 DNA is TGTGCCAGCAGTTCCCTCGGCACAGATACGCAGTATTTT. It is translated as CASSSLGTDTQYF.